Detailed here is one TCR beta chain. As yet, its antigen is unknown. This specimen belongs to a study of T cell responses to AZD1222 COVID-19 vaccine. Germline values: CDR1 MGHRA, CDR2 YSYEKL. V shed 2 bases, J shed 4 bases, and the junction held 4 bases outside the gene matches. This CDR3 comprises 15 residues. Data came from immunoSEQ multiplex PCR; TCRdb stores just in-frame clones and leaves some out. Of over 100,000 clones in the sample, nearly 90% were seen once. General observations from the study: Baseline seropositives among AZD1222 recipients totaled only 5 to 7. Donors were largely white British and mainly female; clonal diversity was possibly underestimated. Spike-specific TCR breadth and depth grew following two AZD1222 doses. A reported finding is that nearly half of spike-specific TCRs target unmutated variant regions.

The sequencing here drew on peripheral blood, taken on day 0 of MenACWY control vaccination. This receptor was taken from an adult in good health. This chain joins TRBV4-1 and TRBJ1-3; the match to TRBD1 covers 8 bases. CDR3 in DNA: TGCGCCAGCAGCCAATCAGGGGGCAAAGGAAACACCATATATTTT. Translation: CASSQSGGKGNTIYF.